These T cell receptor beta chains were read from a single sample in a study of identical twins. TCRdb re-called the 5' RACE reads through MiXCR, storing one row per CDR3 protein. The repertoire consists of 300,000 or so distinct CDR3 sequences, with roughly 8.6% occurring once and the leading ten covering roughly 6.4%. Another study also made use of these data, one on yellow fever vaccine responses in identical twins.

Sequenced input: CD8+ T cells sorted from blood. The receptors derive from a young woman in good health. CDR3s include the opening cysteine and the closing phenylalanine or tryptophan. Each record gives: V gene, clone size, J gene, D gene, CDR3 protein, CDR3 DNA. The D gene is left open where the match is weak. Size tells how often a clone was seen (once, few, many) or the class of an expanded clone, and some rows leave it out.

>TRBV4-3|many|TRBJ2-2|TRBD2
CASSQDPSGSYTGELFF
TGCGCCAGCAGCCAAGATCCTAGCGGGAGTTACACCGGGGAGCTGTTTTTT
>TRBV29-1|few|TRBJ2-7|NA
CSVRQTDSYEQYF
TGCAGCGTTAGGCAGACAGACTCCTACGAGCAGTACTTC
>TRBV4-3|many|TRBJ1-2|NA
CASSQERQNIYYGYTF
TGCGCCAGCAGCCAAGAGAGACAGAACATATACTATGGCTACACCTTC
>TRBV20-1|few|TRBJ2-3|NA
CSARKFRDTADSTDTQYF
TGCAGTGCTAGAAAATTCCGGGACACAGCCGATAGCACAGATACGCAGTATTTT
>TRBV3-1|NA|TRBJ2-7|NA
CASSQVGVSVGEQYF
TGTGCCAGCAGCCAAGTAGGGGTTTCGGTTGGCGAGCAGTACTTC
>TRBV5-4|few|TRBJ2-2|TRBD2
CASSLSAGTSGFISDTGELFF
TGTGCCAGCAGCTTGTCCGCCGGGACTAGCGGGTTTATTAGTGACACCGGGGAGCTGTTTTTT
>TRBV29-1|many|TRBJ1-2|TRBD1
CSVGTGGASTF
TGCAGCGTTGGGACAGGGGGGGCGTCCACCTTC
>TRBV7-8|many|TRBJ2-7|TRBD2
CASSDGSGATYEQYF
TGTGCCAGCAGCGATGGGAGCGGGGCGACCTACGAGCAGTACTTC
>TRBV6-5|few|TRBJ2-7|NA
CASSYGRKPYEQYF
TGTGCCAGCAGTTACGGCCGGAAGCCCTACGAGCAGTACTTC
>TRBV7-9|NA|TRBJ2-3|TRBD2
CASSLAVAGGDDTQYF
TGTGCCAGCAGCTTAGCGGTAGCGGGAGGGGACGATACGCAGTATTTT
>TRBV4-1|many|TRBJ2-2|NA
CASSHPGRSNTGELFF
TGCGCCAGCAGCCACCCGGGACGTAGCAACACCGGGGAGCTGTTTTTT
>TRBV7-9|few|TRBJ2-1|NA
CASSLPGGGARNEQFF
TGTGCCAGCAGCTTACCAGGAGGGGGCGCGAGGAATGAGCAGTTCTTC
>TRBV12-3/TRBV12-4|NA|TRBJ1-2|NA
CASSLEQDNYGYTF
TGTGCCAGCAGTTTAGAACAGGATAACTATGGCTACACCTTC
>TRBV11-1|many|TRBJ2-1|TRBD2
CASSSTGKGREGPYNEQFF
TGTGCCAGCAGCTCCACCGGTAAAGGGCGGGAGGGCCCCTACAATGAGCAGTTCTTC
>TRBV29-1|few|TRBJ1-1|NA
CSGLDTNTEAFF
TGCAGCGGATTGGACACGAACACTGAAGCTTTCTTT
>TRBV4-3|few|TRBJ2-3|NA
CASSQGGSVGPGTQYF
TGCGCCAGCAGCCAGGGTGGCTCCGTTGGGCCAGGTACGCAGTATTTT
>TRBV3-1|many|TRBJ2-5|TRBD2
CASSPILGLAEQETQYF
TGTGCCAGCAGCCCCATCCTTGGACTAGCGGAACAAGAGACCCAGTACTTC
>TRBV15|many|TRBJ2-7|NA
CATSRTNVSYEQYF
TGTGCCACCAGCAGGACGAACGTCTCCTACGAGCAGTACTTC